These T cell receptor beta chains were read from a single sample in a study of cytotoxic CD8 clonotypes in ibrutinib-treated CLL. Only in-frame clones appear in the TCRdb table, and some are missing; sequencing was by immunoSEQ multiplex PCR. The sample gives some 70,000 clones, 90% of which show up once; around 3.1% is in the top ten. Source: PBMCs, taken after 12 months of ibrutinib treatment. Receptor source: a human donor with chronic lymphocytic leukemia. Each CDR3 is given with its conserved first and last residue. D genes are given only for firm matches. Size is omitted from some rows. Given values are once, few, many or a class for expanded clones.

DNA: TGTGCCAGCAGACGTCGACTAGCGGGAACCTACGAGCAGTACTTC
CDR3: CASRRRLAGTYEQYF
V: TRBV6-1
D: TRBD2
J: TRBJ2-7
size: NA

DNA: TGTGCCATCAGTGAGGGGGACACCATATATTTT
CDR3: CAISEGDTIYF
V: TRBV10-3
D: NA
J: TRBJ1-3
size: few

DNA: TGTGCCAGCAGTGTGTACCGGACGCAAGGCTCCTACGAGCAGTACTTC
CDR3: CASSVYRTQGSYEQYF
V: TRBV28
D: NA
J: TRBJ2-7
size: NA

DNA: TGTGCCAGCAGTGTCGAGGCGAACACTGAAGCTTTCTTT
CDR3: CASSVEANTEAFF
V: TRBV2
D: NA
J: TRBJ1-1
size: NA

DNA: TGTGCCAGCAGTGACCCCCCGGGCAAGGCTGCTGGAAACACCATATATTTT
CDR3: CASSDPPGKAAGNTIYF
V: TRBV6-4
D: NA
J: TRBJ1-3
size: NA

DNA: TGTGCCAGCTCACCACCGGAGACAGGGCGACGCGAGCAGTACTTC
CDR3: CASSPPETGRREQYF
V: TRBV18
D: TRBD1
J: TRBJ2-7
size: once

DNA: TGTGCCAGCAGGGTAGGACTGGAAAAACTGTTTTTT
CDR3: CASRVGLEKLFF
V: TRBV2
D: NA
J: TRBJ1-4
size: NA

DNA: TGTGCCAGCAGGGACACCGCGGGACTAGCAAACTACAATGAGCAGTTCTTC
CDR3: CASRDTAGLANYNEQFF
V: TRBV28
D: TRBD2
J: TRBJ2-1
size: NA

DNA: TGTGCCAGCAGCCACGGGACTTCCTACAATGAGCAGTTCTTC
CDR3: CASSHGTSYNEQFF
V: TRBV6-6
D: NA
J: TRBJ2-1
size: NA

DNA: TGTGCCAGCAGCCGGACTAGCGGGCGCACAGATACGCAGTATTTT
CDR3: CASSRTSGRTDTQYF
V: TRBV7-2
D: TRBD2
J: TRBJ2-3
size: once

DNA: TGCGCCAGCAGACCAGGGATGGGAGCGGGAGTTGTCGATGAGCAGTTCTTC
CDR3: CASRPGMGAGVVDEQFF
V: TRBV5-1
D: TRBD2
J: TRBJ2-1
size: NA

DNA: TGTGCCAGCAGAGTAGCGGGAGCAAGGACGCACGAGCAGTACTTC
CDR3: CASRVAGARTHEQYF
V: TRBV2
D: TRBD2
J: TRBJ2-7
size: NA

DNA: TGCAGCGTTGAAAAGGGGAGGACGGGAACCTACAATGAGCAGTTCTTC
CDR3: CSVEKGRTGTYNEQFF
V: TRBV29-1
D: NA
J: TRBJ2-1
size: NA

DNA: TGTGCCAGTACCAATATGGGTTATGGCTACACCTTC
CDR3: CASTNMGYGYTF
V: TRBV19
D: NA
J: TRBJ1-2
size: NA

DNA: TGTGCCAGCAGCGTCCAAGGTGGGGCGCCCTCCTACAATGAGCAGTTCTTC
CDR3: CASSVQGGAPSYNEQFF
V: TRBV7-9
D: NA
J: TRBJ2-1
size: NA

DNA: TGCGCCAGCAGCTCCGGACAGGAGTTCTATGGCTACACCTTC
CDR3: CASSSGQEFYGYTF
V: TRBV5-1
D: TRBD1
J: TRBJ1-2
size: NA

DNA: TGTGCCAGCAGCTTACCCAAGGGACAGTGTGGTGTGGGAGGGCCGGGCCACGAGCAGTACTTC
CDR3: CASSLPKGQCGVGGPGHEQYF
V: TRBV7-7
D: NA
J: TRBJ2-7
size: NA

DNA: TGTGCCAGCAGCTCCCCCCCGACAGATACGCAGTATTTT
CDR3: CASSSPPTDTQYF
V: TRBV9
D: NA
J: TRBJ2-3
size: once

DNA: TGTGCCAGCAGTGAAGGTCTAGCCCACAATGAGCAGTTCTTC
CDR3: CASSEGLAHNEQFF
V: TRBV6-4
D: NA
J: TRBJ2-1
size: NA

DNA: TGTGCCAGCAGTAGGGAGGGACGGCAGCCCCAGCATTTT
CDR3: CASSREGRQPQHF
V: TRBV2
D: NA
J: TRBJ1-5
size: NA

DNA: TGTGCCAGTAGTAAATCGGGACAGGCTGGTGATGGCTACACCTTC
CDR3: CASSKSGQAGDGYTF
V: TRBV19
D: TRBD1
J: TRBJ1-2
size: NA

DNA: TGTGCCAGCACCCAGTTCGGGCACCTCCTTAACTATGGCTACACCTTC
CDR3: CASTQFGHLLNYGYTF
V: TRBV7-3
D: NA
J: TRBJ1-2
size: NA

DNA: TGTGCCAGCAGCGTAGGCGGGAGTAGTACCGGGGAGCTGTTTTTT
CDR3: CASSVGGSSTGELFF
V: TRBV9
D: TRBD2
J: TRBJ2-2
size: NA

DNA: TGCGCCAGCAGCAACCGGGGACAGAGCAATCAGCCCCAGCATTTT
CDR3: CASSNRGQSNQPQHF
V: TRBV4-1
D: TRBD1
J: TRBJ1-5
size: once

DNA: TGTGCCTGGAGGCCCGGACAGGGGTATGGCTACACCTTC
CDR3: CAWRPGQGYGYTF
V: TRBV30
D: TRBD1
J: TRBJ1-2
size: once

DNA: TGTGCCAGCAGTTTATTCCTAGAAAATACGCAGTATTTT
CDR3: CASSLFLENTQYF
V: TRBV27
D: NA
J: TRBJ2-3
size: NA

DNA: TGTGCCAGCTCACCACGGTGGACAGAGAACACTGAAGCTTTCTTT
CDR3: CASSPRWTENTEAFF
V: TRBV18
D: NA
J: TRBJ1-1
size: NA

DNA: TGCGCCAGCAGCTTGGTTCTGGCGGGAGGTGGGAGCAATGAGCAGTTCTTC
CDR3: CASSLVLAGGGSNEQFF
V: TRBV5-1
D: TRBD2
J: TRBJ2-1
size: NA

DNA: TGTGCCAGCAGTTTCGCGGGAGGGGCTCGTTTTAGCACAGATACGCAGTATTTT
CDR3: CASSFAGGARFSTDTQYF
V: TRBV27
D: TRBD2
J: TRBJ2-3
size: NA

DNA: TGTGCCAGCAGCTCAGCCGGGACAGATAGCACAGATACGCAGTATTTT
CDR3: CASSSAGTDSTDTQYF
V: TRBV5-4
D: TRBD1
J: TRBJ2-3
size: NA

DNA: TGTGCCAGCTCACCACAGGGAGCCTACGAGCAGTACTTC
CDR3: CASSPQGAYEQYF
V: TRBV18
D: NA
J: TRBJ2-7
size: NA

DNA: TGTGCCAGCAGCGCCATAGACAGGGGCCGCTTGTACTTC
CDR3: CASSAIDRGRLYF
V: TRBV9
D: TRBD1
J: TRBJ2-7
size: NA

DNA: TGTGCCAGCAGCTACCCCCAGACAGTTAACACTGAAGCTTTCTTT
CDR3: CASSYPQTVNTEAFF
V: TRBV7-9
D: NA
J: TRBJ1-1
size: NA

DNA: TGTGCCAGCAGCTCGGGACTAGCGGCTAAAGAGACCCAGTACTTC
CDR3: CASSSGLAAKETQYF
V: TRBV7-8
D: TRBD2
J: TRBJ2-5
size: NA

DNA: TGTGCCAGCAGCTTGGTTCAGGGTGGCACTGAAGCTTTCTTT
CDR3: CASSLVQGGTEAFF
V: TRBV5-6
D: NA
J: TRBJ1-1
size: NA

DNA: TGTGCCAGCAGCCCTCGGGACAGGATCGCGAACACCGGGGAGCTGTTTTTT
CDR3: CASSPRDRIANTGELFF
V: TRBV11-3
D: TRBD1
J: TRBJ2-2
size: NA

DNA: TGTGCCAGCAGTTCCCTCGCCCGGGAGCAGTACTTC
CDR3: CASSSLAREQYF
V: TRBV27
D: NA
J: TRBJ2-7
size: few

DNA: TGTGCCAGCAGCTTAACCGGGACAGGGCGGGACAATGAGCAGTTCTTC
CDR3: CASSLTGTGRDNEQFF
V: TRBV7-3
D: TRBD1
J: TRBJ2-1
size: NA

DNA: TGTGCCAGTAGTATTTTCGGACAGGGGTCTTCCTACGAGCAGTACTTC
CDR3: CASSIFGQGSSYEQYF
V: TRBV19
D: TRBD1
J: TRBJ2-7
size: NA

DNA: TGTGCCAGCAGCTCCTTGACTAGCTACGAGCAGTACTTC
CDR3: CASSSLTSYEQYF
V: TRBV7-2
D: NA
J: TRBJ2-7
size: NA

DNA: TGTGCCACCAGCAGACGGACAGGGAACTATGGCTACACCTTC
CDR3: CATSRRTGNYGYTF
V: TRBV15
D: TRBD1
J: TRBJ1-2
size: NA

DNA: TGTGCCAGCACCCGAGGACAGGGTGATGGGGAGACCCAGTACTTC
CDR3: CASTRGQGDGETQYF
V: TRBV6-1
D: TRBD1
J: TRBJ2-5
size: NA

DNA: TGTGCCAGCAGCCCTGACCGCCGGGGACTAGCGGGAGGGCCATATACGCAGTATTTT
CDR3: CASSPDRRGLAGGPYTQYF
V: TRBV7-2
D: TRBD2
J: TRBJ2-3
size: NA

DNA: TGTGCCAGCAGCTTTTTTCTAGCCAATGAGCAGTTCTTC
CDR3: CASSFFLANEQFF
V: TRBV11-3
D: NA
J: TRBJ2-1
size: NA

DNA: TGTGCCAGCTCACCACCGGACCAGCCCCAGCATTTT
CDR3: CASSPPDQPQHF
V: TRBV18
D: NA
J: TRBJ1-5
size: NA

DNA: TGTGCCAGCAGCTTTACTATGGGGGAGGTCGGGGAAAAACTGTTTTTT
CDR3: CASSFTMGEVGEKLFF
V: TRBV5-4
D: NA
J: TRBJ1-4
size: NA

DNA: TGTGCCAGTAGCCCACTGGAGGGTAGGGTGGAGACCCAGTACTTC
CDR3: CASSPLEGRVETQYF
V: TRBV19
D: NA
J: TRBJ2-5
size: NA

DNA: TGTGCCAGCAGTTCGGGGACTAGCGGGAGGGCGGGAACCTACGAGCAGTACTTC
CDR3: CASSSGTSGRAGTYEQYF
V: TRBV27
D: TRBD2
J: TRBJ2-7
size: NA

DNA: TGTGCCTGGAGTGTTCTAACAGGGCTGACCTACGAGCAGTACTTC
CDR3: CAWSVLTGLTYEQYF
V: TRBV30
D: NA
J: TRBJ2-7
size: NA

DNA: TGTGCCTGGAGCCAACAGGACAGCACTGAAGCTTTCTTT
CDR3: CAWSQQDSTEAFF
V: TRBV30
D: NA
J: TRBJ1-1
size: NA

DNA: TGTGCCACCAGCAGAGAGGTAACAGGGGGGAACACTGAAGCTTTCTTT
CDR3: CATSREVTGGNTEAFF
V: TRBV15
D: TRBD1
J: TRBJ1-1
size: NA

DNA: TGTGCCAGCAGCGTAACAGGGGGCTCTCCTGGGGCCAACGTCCTGACTTTC
CDR3: CASSVTGGSPGANVLTF
V: TRBV9
D: TRBD1
J: TRBJ2-6
size: NA

DNA: TGTGCCAGCAGCTTAGGGGGGAGGCGCACCGGGGAGCTGTTTTTT
CDR3: CASSLGGRRTGELFF
V: TRBV7-2
D: NA
J: TRBJ2-2
size: NA

DNA: TGTGCCAGCAGACTAGCGGCAGACTACGAGCAGTACTTC
CDR3: CASRLAADYEQYF
V: TRBV6-6
D: TRBD2
J: TRBJ2-7
size: NA

DNA: TGTGCCAGCAGTTACTGGGGCAGGGGGACTAACTATGGCTACACCTTC
CDR3: CASSYWGRGTNYGYTF
V: TRBV6-5
D: TRBD1
J: TRBJ1-2
size: once

DNA: TGTGCCAGCAGCTTAGACCCACTCGCAAATCAGCCCCAGCATTTT
CDR3: CASSLDPLANQPQHF
V: TRBV7-2
D: NA
J: TRBJ1-5
size: few

DNA: TGCGCCAGCAGCCAACAACTACAGGGGATGAATCAGCCCCAGCATTTT
CDR3: CASSQQLQGMNQPQHF
V: TRBV4-1
D: TRBD1
J: TRBJ1-5
size: NA

DNA: TGCGCCAGCAGCTTGGAACAGCTGACCGGGGAGCTGTTTTTT
CDR3: CASSLEQLTGELFF
V: TRBV5-1
D: NA
J: TRBJ2-2
size: NA